Given below is one T cell receptor (beta chain) in context. The sample is drawn from a study of OX40 agonist ivuxolimab in advanced cancers. The repertoire was sequenced with immunoSEQ multiplex PCR; TCRdb's copy has only in-frame clones and lacks some. The sample contains 55,000 to 70,000 clones, roughly 82% of which appear only once. V shed 0 bases and J shed 4 bases, with 15 bases lying between them. Looked up from germline, CDR1 is KGHSH and CDR2 is LQKENI. The CDR3 is made up of 16 amino acids. The genes are TRBV18 and TRBJ1-2; D uncertain. This clonotype was obtained from an adult with an advanced solid tumor such as melanoma, head and neck, liver or kidney cancer. The sample was CD4+ or CD8+ T cells sorted from blood, taken in a trial of the OX40 agonist ivuxolimab. The CDR3 region is CASSPPDAEGFYGYTF. CDR3 sequence (DNA): TGTGCCAGCTCACCACCGGACGCCGAGGGCTTCTATGGCTACACCTTC. Full variable domain (missing parts from reference TRBV18 and TRBJ1-2): NAGVMQNPRHLVRRRGQEARLRCSPMKGHSHVYWYRQLPEEGLKFMVYLQKENIIDESGMPKERFSAEFPKEGPSILRIQQVVRGDSAAYFCASSPPDAEGFYGYTFGSGTRLTVV.